These 16 T cell receptor beta chains were all obtained from the same sample, sequenced in a study of T cell responses to AZD1222 COVID-19 vaccine. The data were produced by immunoSEQ multiplex PCR, yet TCRdb's version contains in-frame clones alone and is incomplete. Here the sample spans about 120,000 clones, more than 85% being singletons. The sample here was peripheral blood, taken on day 0 of AZD1222 vaccination. Source of these receptors: an adult in good health.

V gene TRBV6-1 combines with J gene TRBJ1-2, with D hard to call. This CDR3 is built from 16 residues. Germline V gene lookup returns CDR1 MNHNS and CDR2 SASEGT. The V end lost 0 bases, the J end lost 3 bases, and 14 bases lay between the germline ends. CDR3 bases: TGTGCCAGCAGTGAAGCGCTTCTTGGGTTGGACTATGGCTACACCTTC. It codes for CASSEALLGLDYGYTF.

The chain is built from TRBV10-3 and TRBJ1-1; unclear D gene. V was clipped by 2 bases and J by 0 bases, with 10 bases between them. The CDR3 totals 15 residues. The germline gives CDR1 ENHRY, CDR2 SYGVKD. The CDR3 sequence: CAISEEVVVNTEAFF. The CDR3 nucleotides read TGTGCCATCAGTGAGGAGGTGGTAGTGAACACTGAAGCTTTCTTT.

This clone was seen just once. The chain employs TRBV6-1 and TRBJ1-2, with 7 positions matching TRBD1. Germline V CDR1 and CDR2: MNHNS, SASEGT. The V gene end was trimmed by 4 bases and the J gene end by 0 bases; junction bases not matched to a gene: 8. The CDR3 is 16 residues long. This chain's CDR3 is CASSGPRQGTNYGYTF. The CDR3, as DNA: TGTGCCAGCAGTGGGCCGAGACAGGGCACTAACTATGGCTACACCTTC.

J is TRBJ2-2 and V is TRBV4-3; D could derive from TRBD1 or TRBD2 (5 bases each). Germline loops: CDR1 LGHNA, CDR2 YSLEER. Trimming cost V 0 bases and J 7 bases, with 12 bases left between them. The CDR3 spans 15 residues. The CDR3 region has the DNA TGCGCCAGCAGCCAAGACGCAGGGAGATTCGGGGAGCTGTTTTTT. Protein product: CASSQDAGRFGELFF.

This rearrangement joins TRBV5-6 to TRBJ2-3, with D hard to call. V lost 0 bases to trimming and J lost 7 bases, with 3 bases between them. The CDR3 runs 11 residues. The germline gives CDR1 SGHDT, CDR2 YYEEEE. This chain's CDR3 is CASSLANTQYF. The CDR3 DNA sequence: TGTGCCAGCAGCTTGGCAAATACGCAGTATTTT.

This chain uses TRBV28 with TRBJ1-5; no firm D call. V was shortened by 6 bases and J by 7 bases, with 13 bases between the two germline ends. Germline loops: CDR1 MDHEN, CDR2 SYDVKM. The CDR3 has 13 residues. The DNA of the CDR3 is TGTGCCAGCAGACTATATGAGGGACAGCCCCAGCATTTT. As protein: CASRLYEGQPQHF.

The chain links TRBV2 to TRBJ1-1; D might be TRBD1 (5 bases). The ends were cut back, 7 bases at V and 5 bases at J, with 14 bases in the middle. The CDR3 loop spans 13 amino acids. The V gene's germline CDR1 is SNHLY and CDR2 FYNNEI. The CDR3 sequence is CASKGSGGTEAFF. CDR3 DNA sequence: TGTGCCAGCAAAGGGTCGGGGGGGACTGAAGCTTTCTTT.

The chain carries TRBV4-3 and TRBJ2-7; D is tentatively TRBD1 or TRBD2 (5 bases each). This CDR3 has 15 amino acids. CDR1 is LGHNA, CDR2 YSLEER, per germline. V was cut by 0 bases and J by 5 bases, with 14 bases left in between. CDR3 sequence (DNA): TGCGCCAGCAGCCAAGATGGGACCGGGTCCCACGAGCAGTACTTC. Amino acids: CASSQDGTGSHEQYF.

The chain employs TRBV27 and TRBJ2-3, with TRBD2 identical over 7 bases. From germline, CDR1 is MNHEY and CDR2 SMNVEV (reference sequence). V shed 5 bases, J shed 2 bases, and the junction held 13 bases outside the gene matches. The CDR3 length is 17 residues. CDR3 nucleotides: TGTGCCAGCAGTCAATTACTAGCGTTTGGGACCACAGATACGCAGTATTTT. It codes for CASSQLLAFGTTDTQYF.

The chain is built from TRBV9 and TRBJ1-1, with unresolved D. V was shortened by 1 base and J by 2 bases, with 12 bases between the two germline ends. The germline CDR1 and CDR2 sequences are SGDLS and YYNGEE. The CDR3 runs to 15 residues. In DNA, the CDR3 is TGTGCCAGCAGCGTATCCAACCAAATTAACACTGAAGCTTTCTTT. This gives the protein CASSVSNQINTEAFF.

The genes are TRBV6-6 and TRBJ2-7, with D tentatively TRBD2 (5 bases). The V end was cut by 5 bases, the J end by 4 bases, with 21 bases between. CDR3 length: 16 amino acids. Germline CDR1 and CDR2: MNHNY and SVGAGI (reference sequence). The CDR3: CASSPFLGEGEYEQYF. The CDR3 coding sequence is TGTGCCAGCAGTCCCTTTTTGGGTGAGGGTGAATACGAGCAGTACTTC.

The chain carries TRBV6-6 and TRBJ1-1; no firm D call. The CDR3 has 12 residues. Trimming pared 0 bases from V and 11 bases from J, leaving 10 bases between. Germline V CDR1 and CDR2: MNHNY, SVGAGI (reference sequence). The DNA for the CDR3 is TGTGCCAGCAGTTACTCGATCGTCTCCGCTTTCTTT. The encoded protein is CASSYSIVSAFF.

V gene TRBV21-1 combines with J gene TRBJ2-1; the table's TRBD1 call for D was not verified on the DNA. TRBV21-1 is marked as a pseudogene. The CDR3 spans 18 residues. This CDR3 is CASRGPPGQRSSYNEQFF. CDR3 DNA sequence: TGTGCCAGCAGGGGTCCCCCGGGACAGAGATCCTCCTACAATGAGCAGTTCTTC.

V gene TRBV28 combines with J gene TRBJ1-2; 8 bases match TRBD1. Trimming took 3 bases from V and 7 from J; bases not matched to a gene: 10. Germline V lookup: CDR1 MDHEN, CDR2 SYDVKM. This CDR3 is 15 amino acids long. In nucleotides, the CDR3 is TGTGCCAGCAGTTTGGGTTGGACAGGGCGAAGTGGCTACACCTTC. Encoded protein: CASSLGWTGRSGYTF.

This clone has a handful of counts. The chain is built from TRBV6-4 and TRBJ1-1; D is uncertain. Germline values: CDR1 MRHNA, CDR2 SNTAGT. With 6 bases removed from V and 6 bases from J, the gap between germline ends came to 8 bases. The CDR3 totals 11 residues. CDR3 nucleotides: TGTGCCAGCAGGGGCGCCCCTGAAGCTTTCTTT. Translated, it gives CASRGAPEAFF.

This clone was recorded only once. The chain carries TRBV19 and TRBJ2-3; the match to TRBD2 covers 8 bases. Trimming removed 1 base from V and 2 bases from J; junction bases left unmatched: 5. The germline V gene has CDR1 LNHDA and CDR2 SQIVND (reference sequence). This CDR3 is built from 16 residues. CDR3 coding DNA: TGTGCCAGTAGTATAGCCCGCGGGGGGTTCACAGATACGCAGTATTTT. It codes for CASSIARGGFTDTQYF.